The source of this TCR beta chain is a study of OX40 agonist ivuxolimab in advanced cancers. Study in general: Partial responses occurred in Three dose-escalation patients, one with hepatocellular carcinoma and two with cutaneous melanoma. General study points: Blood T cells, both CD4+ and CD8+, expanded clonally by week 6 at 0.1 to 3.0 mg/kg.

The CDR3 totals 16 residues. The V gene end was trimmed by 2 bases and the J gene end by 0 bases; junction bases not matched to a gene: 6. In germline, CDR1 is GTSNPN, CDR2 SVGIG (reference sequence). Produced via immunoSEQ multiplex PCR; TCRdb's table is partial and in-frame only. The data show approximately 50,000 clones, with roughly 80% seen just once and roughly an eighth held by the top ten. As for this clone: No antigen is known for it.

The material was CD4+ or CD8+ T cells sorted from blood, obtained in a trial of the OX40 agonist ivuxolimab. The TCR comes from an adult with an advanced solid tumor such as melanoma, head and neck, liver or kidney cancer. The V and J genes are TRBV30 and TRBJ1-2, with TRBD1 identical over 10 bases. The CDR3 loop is CAWSFPGQGTNYGYTF. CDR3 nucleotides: TGTGCCTGGAGTTTTCCGGGACAGGGGACTAACTATGGCTACACCTTC.